The TCR beta chain described here comes from a study of cytomegalovirus exposure and HLA in healthy donors (dated by TCRdb to between 2016 and 2019). Some background on the complete study: An earlier analysis of roughly 630 of the donors reported more than 250 Gb of sequence data and 117 million unique TCR beta sequences from roughly 200 million T cells. The genetic ancestry cluster associated with self-reported Caucasian donors included 80% to 90% of the roughly 400 genotyped donors. Four to six DR-DQ haplotypes were handled as single units for association and clustering, since linkage in the cohort was strong. Class I and class II HLA loci were covered by the typing at four-digit resolution. To predict cytomegalovirus infection status, the study combined high-throughput TCR immunosequencing, statistical association of individual TCRs with disease status, and machine learning. Alongside the repertoire data, information on donor age, sex, ethnicity and CMV serostatus was compiled. The study aimed to test whether signatures of past pathogen exposure could be identified by cataloging public T cell receptors. A later genetic analysis took genome-wide SNP genotypes for about 55% of the roughly 670 donors and used that subset as a discovery cohort. Rather than using new phenotypic data, the later analysis identified candidate immune exposures from TCR beta sequences and from how often those sequences occurred across donors. Among a few hundred genotyped donors of the cohort, an average of around 240,000 unique TCR beta nucleotide sequences were sequenced per donor, around 20% of them non-productive. The study profiled the T cell repertoires of some 610 subjects by immunosequencing and related them to cytomegalovirus serostatus. An early release covering roughly 600 HLA-typed donors comprised approximately 300 gigabases of sequencing data and approximately 80 million unique TCR sequences. In an earlier analysis of 500 to 650 of the donors, high-throughput TCR beta sequencing was used to judge whether each TCR beta V gene segment behaved as functional or pseudogenic. Every repertoire in the discovery cohort had been generated on one and the same sequencing platform. To study patterns of TCR occurrence, a later analysis re-analyzed previously published TCR beta repertoires from several hundred donors and added high-resolution HLA genotyping. In addition to the first cohort of 666 subjects, a separate validation cohort of under 150 different subjects was used. The number of typed donors differed by locus: about 629-630 for A, B, C, DRB1 and DQB1; 522 for DQA1; 606 for DPA1; and 400 to 480 for DPB1. Broad study findings and their caveats: Roughly 17 rarely observed V segments, including chromosome 9 orphons, were excluded from the earlier analysis of a few hundred of the donors because counts were too low. In a later analysis, the rate of TCR association differed among HLA loci, with DRB1 alleles having the most associated TCRs and HLA-C alleles having the fewest. While some public TCRs were present in many individuals, most TCR sequences turned up only very rarely across donors. Most CMV-associated TCR beta chains appeared to be HLA-restricted in a later analysis, and the HLA associations seemed to be driven largely by CMV exposure. Some IMGT-functional V segments, including TRBV6-2 and TRBV6-3, could not be told apart with the 87-base-pair reads, so those segments were excluded. A further reported finding was that TCR beta sequences accurately predicted the HLA-A and HLA-B alleles for most subjects in the first cohort. In an earlier analysis of about 600 of the donors, most TCR beta V segments appeared in productive rearrangements about 90% or about 30% of the time, broadly matching IMGT annotations. This cohort had only TCR beta chains sequenced, and the lack of alpha or paired-chain data limited which features could be detected. Because HLA typing was missing for some donors at each locus, association tests included only the typed subset. Assigning TCR associations to individual alleles was difficult when HLA alleles, especially DR and DQ, strongly co-occurred. For the cohort, immune exposure information was limited to CMV serostatus. In a later genetic analysis, fewer N-insertions in productive TCRs were reported among donors in an Asian-associated ancestry cluster than the roughly 700-donor mean. In a later genetic analysis, a missense DCLRE1C variant was associated with V-gene and J-gene trimming of TCR beta chains, and the association was replicated in an independent cohort. The study listed 150 to 200 TCR beta chains as associated with cytomegalovirus. The authors suggested that the approach could potentially be generalized to other disease states and immunological phenotypes. A cluster of highly shared sequence variants was judged likely to represent a technical artifact of the sequencing pipeline. In a later analysis, some 18,000 TCR beta sequences were associated with specific HLA alleles at a false discovery rate of 0.05. In vitro tests confirmed that a few of the cytomegalovirus-associated TCR beta chains recognize cytomegalovirus antigens. Roughly uniform sequencing depth across donors was assumed in presence/absence analyses, although this assumption may not hold. In a later analysis, HLA-associated TCR beta chains were found to be more clonally expanded and to have lower generation probabilities than equally common non-associated chains. In a later analysis, several top co-occurrence clusters were reported to appear linked to parvovirus B19, influenza, CMV and Epstein-Barr virus. The classifier was reported to diagnose cytomegalovirus status with high specificity and sensitivity in both the original cohort and the validation cohort. Correlated functional status among segregating V segments might reflect linkage disequilibrium, but an unknown experimental factor could not be ruled out.

There are 15 amino acids in the CDR3, from cysteine to phenylalanine inclusive. Of all the DNA, just the CDR3 is kept, 45 bases in frame from base 1. As encoded in the germline V gene (reference sequence), CDR1 is SGHAT while CDR2 is FQDESV. Trimming costs V 1 base and J 4 bases, and their ends lie 11 bases apart. With respect to this clone: Its antigen has not been determined. No base-level quality is on record; no much larger clone is a single base apart.

The cohort comprised fewer than 750 healthy bone marrow donors. At the time of sampling, all cohort members were nominally healthy, though unrecorded immune exposures were likely present. The donor was CMV seropositive and was included in the group of almost 300 seropositive cohort members. A peripheral blood sample was provided by each donor, and peripheral blood mononuclear cells were used for TCR beta sequencing. The Qiagen DNeasy Blood Extraction Kit was used to extract genomic DNA from the blood cell samples. Libraries came from the immunoSEQ multiplex PCR assay. For the multiplex PCR, a mixture combining 60 forward primers for TCR Vbeta segments and 13 reverse primers for TCR Jbeta segments was used. The CDR3 region of rearranged TCR beta genes was amplified from genomic DNA by a multiplex PCR assay. The Illumina HiSeq System was used to sequence the amplified TCR beta libraries as 87-base-pair reads. The authors' pipeline ran thus. A later analysis tallied approximately 87 million unique TCR beta chains across the approximately 670 repertoires, and about 12 million of those chains were shared by two or more donors. To remove PCR and sequencing errors, raw reads were error-corrected and collapsed into unique sequences using a nearest-neighbor algorithm that merged closely related sequences. CDR3 sequences were aligned to IMGT reference sequences to assign V, D and J gene segments. For a sequence to be retained, at least a six-nucleotide match to both a V gene segment and a J gene segment was required. A rearrangement counted as productive if the CDR3 had no stop codons and remained in frame with V and J, and every other rearrangement counted as non-productive. CDR3 was defined by IMGT convention, running from the second conserved V-encoded cysteine to the conserved J-encoded phenylalanine. In an earlier analysis of around 640 of the donors, sequences lacking an unambiguous match to a single V gene segment were excluded. An earlier analysis of several hundred of the donors called V segments functional above 56.7% productive rearrangements and segregating when the between-donor standard deviation exceeded 5%. A statistical classification framework was developed to diagnose cytomegalovirus status using the catalog of TCR beta chain sequences. In a later analysis, V and J genes were assigned by comparing TCR nucleotide sequences against IMGT/GENE-DB human TR gene sequences. The TCRdist pipeline was used in a later analysis to assign CDR3 sequences and most-parsimonious VDJ recombination scenarios. In a later analysis, each TCR beta chain was defined by its CDR3 amino acid sequence together with its V-gene family, and reads without a unique V-gene family were excluded. A later analysis removed several hundred highly shared, low-generation-probability nucleotide sequences to deal with suspected cross-contamination and a sequencing artifact. In a later analysis, a clonal expansion index was calculated for each public chain from normalized within-repertoire ranks of inferred template counts. In a later analysis, generation probabilities were computed using a VDJ recombination model fitted to out-of-frame rearrangements, and the results were checked against IGoR. In a later analysis, hypergeometric tests were used to score TCR-TCR, TCR-HLA and TCR-CMV co-occurrence, with a repertoire-size bias correction applied to TCR pairs. False discovery rates were estimated in a later analysis by permuting HLA or CMV assignments 20 times. In a later analysis, co-occurring TCRs were grouped using DBSCAN, and TCRdist sequence similarity was added for clustering within HLA-allele-positive subsets. For co-occurrence clustering, repertoires with fewer than 30,000 or more than 120,000 public chains were excluded, along with four or five repertoires with anomalous nucleotide sharing. The table was pulled from immuneACCESS by TCRdb, which kept in-frame rearrangements only. Such tables lose some clones; where checked, under half of the loss comes from unresolved V genes, and the rest has no known cause. The V and J calls and clone size are taken from that table; D and trimming were inferred from the DNA. The sample records roughly 120,000 clones, around 85% of which are singletons. 5.5% to 7% of the sample is held by the ten biggest clonotypes.

The chain employs TRBV11-1 and TRBJ2-1; a weak D assignment points to TRBD1 (6 bases agree). Source material: PBMCs. The TCR was taken from a man younger than 45 in good health and CMV-seropositive. The nucleotide sequence is given as TGTGCCAGCAGCTTAGGAGGGGGATTTTACAATGAGCAGTTCTTC. It translates to CASSLGGGFYNEQFF.